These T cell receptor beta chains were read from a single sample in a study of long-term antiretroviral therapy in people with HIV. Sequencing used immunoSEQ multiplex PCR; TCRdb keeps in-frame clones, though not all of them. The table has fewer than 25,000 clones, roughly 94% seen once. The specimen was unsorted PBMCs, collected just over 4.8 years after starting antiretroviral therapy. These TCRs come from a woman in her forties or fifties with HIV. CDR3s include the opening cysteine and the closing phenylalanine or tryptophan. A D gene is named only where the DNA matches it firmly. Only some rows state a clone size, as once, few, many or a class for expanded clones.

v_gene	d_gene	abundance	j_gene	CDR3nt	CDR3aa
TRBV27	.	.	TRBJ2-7	TGTGCCAGCAGTTTGCAGAGCTCCTACGAGCAGTACTTC	CASSLQSSYEQYF
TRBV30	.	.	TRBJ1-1	TGTGCCTGGAGTGGCAGGGAGAACACTGAAGCTTTCTTT	CAWSGRENTEAFF
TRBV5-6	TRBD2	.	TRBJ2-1	TGTGCCAGCAGCTTGGCGGAGTTGACTAGCGGACTCTACAATGAGCAGTTCTTC	CASSLAELTSGLYNEQFF
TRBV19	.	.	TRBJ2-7	TGTGCCAGTAGTTCGGAAGGACAGCTCGAGCAGTACTTC	CASSSEGQLEQYF
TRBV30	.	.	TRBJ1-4	TGTGCCTGGAGTGACCGATTAAGCGAAAAACTGTTTTTT	CAWSDRLSEKLFF
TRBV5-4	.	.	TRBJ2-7	TGTGCCAGCAGCGCGGAGACGGCGGACTATAACGAGCAGTACTTC	CASSAETADYNEQYF
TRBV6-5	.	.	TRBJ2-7	TGTGCCAGCATTTCCCCGGACTTCTCCTACGAGCAGTACTTC	CASISPDFSYEQYF
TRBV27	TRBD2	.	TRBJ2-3	TGTGCCAGCACTTCTCTAGCGGGAGAAGGAGATACGCAGTATTTT	CASTSLAGEGDTQYF
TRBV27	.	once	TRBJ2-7	TGTGCCAGCAGTGGACAGCTTAGCGCCTACGAGCAGTACTTC	CASSGQLSAYEQYF
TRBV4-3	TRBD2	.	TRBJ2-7	TGCGCCAGCAGCCAGGGAACTAGCGACGGCTACGAGCAGTACTTC	CASSQGTSDGYEQYF
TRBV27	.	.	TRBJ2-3	TGTGCCAGCAGTACAGGGTATCAGAGCACAGATACGCAGTATTTT	CASSTGYQSTDTQYF
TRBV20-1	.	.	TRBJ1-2	TGCAGTGCTAGAGATGCCGGCGGCTACACCTTC	CSARDAGGYTF
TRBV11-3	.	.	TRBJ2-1	TGTGCCAGCAGCTTAGATCTGCAGGATGCCCATGAGCAGTTCTTC	CASSLDLQDAHEQFF
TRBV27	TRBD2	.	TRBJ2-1	TGTGCCAGCAGTTTATTCGGGACTAGCGGCTACAATGAGCAGTTCTTC	CASSLFGTSGYNEQFF
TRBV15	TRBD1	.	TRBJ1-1	TGTGCCACCAGCAGAGCAGGGGGCACTGAAGCTTTCTTT	CATSRAGGTEAFF
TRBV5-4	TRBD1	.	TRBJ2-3	TGTGCCAGCAGCCGAACTACAGGGGGCGCAGATACGCAGTATTTT	CASSRTTGGADTQYF
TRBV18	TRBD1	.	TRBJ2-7	TGTGCCAGCTCGGGTTGGACAGGCTACGAGCAGTACTTC	CASSGWTGYEQYF
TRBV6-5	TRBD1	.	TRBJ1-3	TGTGCCAGCAAGACAGGGGTCTCTGGAAACACCATATATTTT	CASKTGVSGNTIYF
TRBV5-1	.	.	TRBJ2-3	TGCGCCAGCAACGTCGAGCGGCCCACTAGCACAGATACGCAGTATTTT	CASNVERPTSTDTQYF
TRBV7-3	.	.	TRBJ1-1	TGTGCCAGCAGCTTTGCGGGTCACACTGAAGCTTTCTTT	CASSFAGHTEAFF
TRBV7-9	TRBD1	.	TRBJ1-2	TGTGCCAGCAGCACTCGGGACAGGAACTATGGCTACACCTTC	CASSTRDRNYGYTF
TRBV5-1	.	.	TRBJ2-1	TGCGCCAGCAGCTTGGTAGAGAGGGCCAGCGGTGAGCAGTTCTTC	CASSLVERASGEQFF
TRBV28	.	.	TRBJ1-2	TGTGCCAGCCGCTTTAACTATGGCTACACCTTC	CASRFNYGYTF